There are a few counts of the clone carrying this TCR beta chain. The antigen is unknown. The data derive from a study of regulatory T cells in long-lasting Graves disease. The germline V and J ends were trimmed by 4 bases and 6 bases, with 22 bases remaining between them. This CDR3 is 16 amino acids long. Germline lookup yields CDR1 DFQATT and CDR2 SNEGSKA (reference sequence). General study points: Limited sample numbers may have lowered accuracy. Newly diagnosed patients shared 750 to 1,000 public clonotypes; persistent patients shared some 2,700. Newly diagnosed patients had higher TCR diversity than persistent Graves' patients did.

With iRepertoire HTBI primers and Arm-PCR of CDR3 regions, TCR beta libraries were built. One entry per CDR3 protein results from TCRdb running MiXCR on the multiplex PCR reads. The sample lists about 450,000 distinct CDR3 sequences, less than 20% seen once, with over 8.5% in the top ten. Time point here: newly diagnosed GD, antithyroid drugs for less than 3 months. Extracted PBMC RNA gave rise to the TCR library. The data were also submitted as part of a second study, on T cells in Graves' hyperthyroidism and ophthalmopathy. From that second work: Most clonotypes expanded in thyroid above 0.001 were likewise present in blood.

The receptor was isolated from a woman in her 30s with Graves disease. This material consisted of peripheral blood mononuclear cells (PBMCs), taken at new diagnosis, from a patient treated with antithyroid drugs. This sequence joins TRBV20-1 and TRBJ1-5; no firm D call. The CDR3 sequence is CSATPMSGRDRQPQHF. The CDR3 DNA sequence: TGCAGTGCTACCCCTATGAGTGGGAGGGATCGTCAGCCCCAGCATTTT.